This entry lists 28 T cell receptor beta chains sequenced from one sample in a study of blood T cell repertoires in COVID-19. Measured with immunoSEQ multiplex PCR; TCRdb has only the in-frame clones, and not every one. The sample has 300,000 to 400,000 clones; more than 70% are singletons. Sequenced material: peripheral blood. These receptors were taken from a woman in her seventies with COVID-19, enrolled during active disease.

The gene calls are TRBV21-1 and TRBJ1-2; the tabulated D call, TRBD1, remains unverified against the DNA. TRBV21-1 is a documented pseudogene. The length of the CDR3 is 13 residues. The CDR3 spells CASSGQGFGGYTF. The CDR3 region has the DNA TGTGCCAGCAGCGGACAGGGATTCGGAGGCTACACCTTC.

This clone was seen once. The genes are TRBV5-4 and TRBJ1-5; D not certain. This CDR3 region has 16 residues. CDR1 SGHNT and CDR2 YYREEE come from the germline V gene (reference sequence). Between the trimmed V and J ends, which lost 4 bases and 0 bases, there was a span of 14 bases. The CDR3 here is CASSPDPQTSNQPQHF. In DNA form, the CDR3 reads TGTGCCAGCAGCCCTGACCCACAGACTAGCAATCAGCCCCAGCATTTT.

This clone was detected only a few times. Other DNA sequences in this specimen translate into the identical CDR3. The V gene is TRBV7-9, the J gene TRBJ1-3; TRBD1 agrees at 11 bases. Per the germline V gene, CDR1 is SEHNR and CDR2 is FQNEAQ (reference sequence). The junction had 2 bases not matched to a gene; V was cut back by 5 bases and J by 2 bases. There are 15 residues in the CDR3. CDR3 sequence reads: CASSTDRGPGNTIYF. In DNA form, the CDR3 reads TGTGCCAGCAGCACGGACAGGGGGCCTGGAAACACCATATATTTT.

The CDR3 sequence is CASSLQGQIEEKLFF. The CDR3 nucleotides are TGTGCCAGCAGTCTACAAGGACAGATCGAGGAAAAACTGTTTTTT. The chain joins TRBV4-2 to TRBJ1-4, with a weak D call TRBD1 (6 bases). Germline V CDR1 and CDR2: LGHNA, YNFKEQ. V was shortened by 6 bases and J by 8 bases, with 19 bases between the two germline ends. The CDR3 has 15 residues.

The V call is TRBV2, the J call TRBJ2-7; a weak D match, TRBD2 (5 bases). The CDR3 loop spans 13 amino acids. Germline values: CDR1 SNHLY, CDR2 FYNNEI. The V end lost 5 bases, the J end lost 6 bases, and 14 bases lay between the germline ends. The CDR3 reads CASSNGARVEQYF. The CDR3 DNA sequence: TGTGCCAGCAGTAATGGAGCGAGGGTCGAGCAGTACTTC.

This sequence joins TRBV7-2 and TRBJ2-2; D remains unclear. The germline V gene encodes CDR1 SGHTA and CDR2 FQGNSA. This CDR3 spans 14 amino acids. Trimming shortened V by 5 bases and J by 4 bases, and 11 bases separated the two germline ends. CDR3 DNA: TGTGCCAGCAGCCGGGTCAGAAGCACCGGGGAGCTGTTTTTT. This gives the protein CASSRVRSTGELFF.

CDR3 in amino acids: CASPRLTRAKNIQYF. As DNA, the CDR3 is TGTGCCAGCCCCAGACTTACGAGAGCCAAAAACATTCAGTACTTC. V and J are TRBV21-1 and TRBJ2-4; the listed D gene, TRBD2, was not tested against the DNA. TRBV21-1 is a known pseudogene. There are 15 residues in the CDR3.

The V gene is TRBV29-1, the J gene TRBJ1-2, with D perhaps matching TRBD1 (6 bases). The CDR3 covers 13 residues. V was cut by 5 bases and J by 6 bases, with 16 bases left in between. Germline CDR1 SQVTM, CDR2 ANQGSEA. CDR3 amino acids: CSVRSGESHGYTF. In nucleotides, the CDR3 is TGCAGCGTTAGGTCAGGGGAGTCCCATGGCTACACCTTC.

The gene calls are TRBV18 and TRBJ1-3; possibly TRBD1 for D (6 bases). Germline CDR1 KGHSH, CDR2 LQKENI. Trimming took off 3 bases at V and 1 base at J, with 10 bases between the two ends. This CDR3 spans 15 amino acids. The CDR3 loop is CASSPIQGSGNTIYF. The CDR3 DNA is TGTGCCAGCTCACCGATACAGGGATCTGGAAACACCATATATTTT.

This clone was counted a few times. This sequence joins TRBV5-6 and TRBJ2-5; possibly TRBD2 for D (6 bases). V lost 1 base, J lost 5 bases, and 12 bases lay in between. Germline values: CDR1 SGHDT, CDR2 YYEEEE. The CDR3 runs to 14 residues. In nucleotides, the CDR3 is TGTGCCAGCAGCTTGTCTAGCCTAGCGGAGACCCAGTACTTC. Translation gives CASSLSSLAETQYF.

This chain uses TRBV4-1 with TRBJ1-1, with unresolved D. CDR3 length: 14 residues. Trimming stripped 0 bases from V and 0 bases from J, with 5 bases between. Germline V gives CDR1 MGHRA, CDR2 YSYEKL. Written as DNA, the CDR3 is TGCGCCAGCAGCCAAGATAGCCTGAACACTGAAGCTTTCTTT. Its protein product is CASSQDSLNTEAFF.

The CDR3 loop is CASSHPPRSPSYEQYF. In nucleotides, the CDR3 is TGTGCCAGCAGCCATCCTCCGAGATCACCATCCTACGAGCAGTACTTC. The rearrangement joins TRBV3-1 (or the pseudogene TRBV3-2) to TRBJ2-7; D is unresolved. Germline assignment: CDR1 LGHDT and CDR2 YNNKEL (reference sequence). The CDR3 covers 16 residues. V was shortened by 3 bases and J by 1 base, with 16 bases between the two germline ends.

The genes are TRBV4-2 and TRBJ1-2, with TRBD1 as a possible D gene (5 bases). Trimming removed 0 bases from V and 0 bases from J, with 11 bases in between. The CDR3 has 16 residues. Germline values: CDR1 LGHNA, CDR2 YNFKEQ. CDR3 loop: CASSQDGHLANYGYTF. DNA for the CDR3: TGTGCCAGCAGCCAAGATGGACACTTAGCTAACTATGGCTACACCTTC.

The chain is built from TRBV7-2 and TRBJ1-2; TRBD1 agrees at 7 bases. Trimming took 1 base from V and 6 from J; bases not matched to a gene: 2. Germline CDR1 and CDR2: SGHTA and FQGNSA. The CDR3 contains 13 residues. The CDR3 DNA reads TGTGCCAGCAGCTTAGAGAGGGGGCATGGCTACACCTTC. Amino acid sequence: CASSLERGHGYTF.

This clone was seen a few times. The CDR3 bases are TGTGCCAGCAGTGGTCAGCCCCGGGGAGGGGGAGAGCAGTACTTC. It codes for CASSGQPRGGGEQYF. The rearrangement joins TRBV2 to TRBJ2-7; perhaps TRBD2 as D (7 bases). The germline V gene encodes CDR1 SNHLY and CDR2 FYNNEI. The V end was cut by 4 bases, the J end by 7 bases, with 20 bases between. The CDR3 extends over 15 amino acids.

V usage is TRBV28 and J usage is TRBJ1-2; D gene unclear. Germline assignment: CDR1 MDHEN and CDR2 SYDVKM. V dropped 9 bases and J dropped 8 bases, with 19 bases sitting between them. The CDR3 extends over 13 amino acids. The CDR3 reads CASSELGSLGYTF. CDR3 sequence (DNA): TGTGCCAGTTCAGAGTTAGGGAGCCTGGGCTACACCTTC.

Worth noting for this clone: At one boundary the junction diverges from the germline segment, which might be a read error. The V and J genes are TRBV9 and TRBJ2-1; 9 bases are a match to TRBD2. The CDR3 spans 16 residues. Germline values: CDR1 SGDLS, CDR2 YYNGEE. CDR3 sequence reads: CARSEGGRGGRNEQFF. Here the CDR3 DNA reads TGTGCCCGCAGCGAAGGCGGGCGGGGGGGCCGAAATGAGCAGTTCTTC.

As for this clone: Germline and junction disagree at one end, which may indicate a read error. The chain joins TRBV6-1 to TRBJ1-1; maybe TRBD1 (5 bases). The CDR3 sequence is 14 residues long. Germline-derived CDR1 and CDR2 are MNHNS and SASEGT. The CDR3 spells CASSELGGTSGGSF. The CDR3 DNA reads TGTGCCAGCAGTGAACTCGGGGGGACGTCGGGAGGGAGTTTT.

The chain is built from TRBV30 and TRBJ1-4; 7 nucleotides line up with TRBD1. Germline lookup yields CDR1 GTSNPN and CDR2 SVGIG (reference sequence). The CDR3 length is 14 residues. V was clipped by 8 bases and J by 3 bases; unmatched bases: 9. In DNA form, the CDR3 reads TGTGCCCAAGGAGGGGGCGCGTCTAATGAAAAACTGTTTTTT. Translation gives CAQGGGASNEKLFF.

The gene calls are TRBV9 and TRBJ2-7; D might be TRBD1 (6 bases). The CDR3 totals 13 residues. Trimming removed 0 bases at V and 5 bases at J, with 9 bases between. Germline CDR1 and CDR2: SGDLS and YYNGEE. The CDR3: CASSVDAGDEQYF. CDR3 sequence (DNA): TGTGCCAGCAGCGTAGATGCAGGGGACGAGCAGTACTTC.

The chain joins TRBV5-1 to TRBJ2-1, with TRBD1 identical over 9 bases. After removal of 4 bases from V and 6 bases from J, the junction contained 14 bases not matched to a gene. The germline gives CDR1 SGHRS, CDR2 YFSETQ. The CDR3 is 17 residues long. CDR3 DNA: TGCGCCAGCAGCCAGCCCACCGGGGGACAGGGCATCAATGAGCAGTTCTTC. Protein product: CASSQPTGGQGINEQFF.

This clone appeared a single time. Written as DNA, the CDR3 is TGCGCCAGCAGATCGGGGGGGCCGACCGGGGAGCTGTTTTTT. Residues: CASRSGGPTGELFF. The J gene is TRBJ2-2, the V gene TRBV5-1, with 8 bases lining up with TRBD2. This CDR3 has 14 residues. Looked up from germline, CDR1 is SGHRS and CDR2 is YFSETQ. J was trimmed by 5 bases and V by 5 bases; bases with no gene match: 5.

CDR3 in DNA: TGTGCCGTAAGACAGGGGGAGCTAGTATATGGCTACACCTTC. Its translation: CAVRQGELVYGYTF. The chain recombines TRBV2 with TRBJ1-2, with TRBD1 identical over 9 bases. CDR1 and CDR2 (germline): SNHLY, FYNNEI. Trimming at V came to 11 bases and at J to 5 bases, leaving 12 bases not matched to a gene. The CDR3 extends over 14 amino acids.

This clone was found many times. The V and J genes are TRBV5-1 and TRBJ2-7; possibly TRBD1 for D (5 bases). Trimming took 3 bases from V and 5 from J, leaving 18 bases between them. Germline CDR1 reads SGHRS; CDR2 reads YFSETQ. The CDR3 loop spans 15 amino acids. The CDR3 spells CASSYLPAGPDEQYF. The CDR3 bases are TGCGCCAGCAGCTACCTCCCCGCAGGGCCCGACGAGCAGTACTTC. Combining the CDR3 with reference TRBV5-1 and TRBJ2-7 gives the whole variable domain KAGVTQTPRYLIKTRGQQVTLSCSPISGHRSVSWYQQTPGQGLQFLFEYFSETQRNKGNFPGRFSGRQFSNSRSEMNVSTLELGDSALYLCASSYLPAGPDEQYFGPGTRLTVT.

The V gene is TRBV27, the J gene TRBJ2-1, with TRBD1 matching 11 bases. J gave up 3 bases and V 5 bases, and 3 bases lay outside the gene matches. Per germline, CDR1 MNHEY and CDR2 SMNVEV (reference sequence). The CDR3 loop spans 15 amino acids. The CDR3 is CASSLDRGLYNEQFF. The DNA for the CDR3 is TGTGCCAGCAGTCTGGACAGGGGGCTCTACAATGAGCAGTTCTTC.

V gene TRBV7-2 combines with J gene TRBJ2-5; D might be TRBD2 (7 bases). CDR3 size: 14 residues. Germline V gene data show CDR1 as SGHTA and CDR2 as FQGNSA. V shed 5 bases and J shed 5 bases, with 15 bases lying between them. The CDR3 is CASSHPGGRETQYF. CDR3 nucleotide sequence: TGTGCCAGCAGCCATCCCGGGGGGCGTGAGACCCAGTACTTC. Variable domain in full (rest from reference TRBV7-2 and TRBJ2-5): GAGVSQSPSNKVTEKGKDVELRCDPISGHTALYWYRQSLGQGLEFLIYFQGNSAPDKSGLPSDRFSAERTGGSVSTLTIQRTQQEDSAVYLCASSHPGGRETQYFGPGTRLLVL.

The CDR3 loop reads CASSLMAGGHTEYNEQFF. CDR3 bases: TGTGCCAGCAGTTTGATGGCGGGGGGCCATACTGAGTACAATGAGCAGTTCTTC. This sequence joins TRBV27 and TRBJ2-1, with TRBD2 matching over 8 bases. This CDR3 is built from 18 residues. From germline, CDR1 is MNHEY and CDR2 SMNVEV (reference sequence). The trim removed 3 bases at V and 4 bases at J, leaving 14 bases unmatched.

The chain uses TRBV7-9 and TRBJ1-2; 8 nucleotides agree with TRBD1. The length of the CDR3 is 16 residues. Losses at the gene ends were 3 bases for V and 5 bases for J; bases not matched to a gene: 11. Germline loops: CDR1 SEHNR, CDR2 FQNEAQ (reference sequence). The CDR3 region has the DNA TGTGCCAGCAGCTTCCAATCGACAGGGGTCATGTATGGCTACACCTTC. Residues: CASSFQSTGVMYGYTF.